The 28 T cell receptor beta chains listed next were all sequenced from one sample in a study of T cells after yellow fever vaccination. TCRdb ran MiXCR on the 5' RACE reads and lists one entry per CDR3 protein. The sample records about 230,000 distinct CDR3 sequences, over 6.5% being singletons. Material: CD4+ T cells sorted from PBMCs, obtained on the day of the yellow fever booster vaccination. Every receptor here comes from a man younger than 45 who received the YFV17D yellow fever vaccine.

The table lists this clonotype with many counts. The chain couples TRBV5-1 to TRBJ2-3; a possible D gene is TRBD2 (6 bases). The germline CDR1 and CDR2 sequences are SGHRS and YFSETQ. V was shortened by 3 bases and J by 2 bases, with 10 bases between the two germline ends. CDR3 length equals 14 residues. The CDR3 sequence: CASSSGLSTDTQYF. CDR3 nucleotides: TGCGCCAGCAGCTCTGGACTATCCACAGATACGCAGTATTTT.

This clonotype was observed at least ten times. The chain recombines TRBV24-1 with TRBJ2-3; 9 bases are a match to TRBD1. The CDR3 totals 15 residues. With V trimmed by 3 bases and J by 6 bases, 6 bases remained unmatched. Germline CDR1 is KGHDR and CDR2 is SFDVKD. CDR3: CATSDLGQGQDTQYF. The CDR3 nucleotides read TGTGCCACCAGTGATCTCGGACAGGGGCAGGATACGCAGTATTTT.

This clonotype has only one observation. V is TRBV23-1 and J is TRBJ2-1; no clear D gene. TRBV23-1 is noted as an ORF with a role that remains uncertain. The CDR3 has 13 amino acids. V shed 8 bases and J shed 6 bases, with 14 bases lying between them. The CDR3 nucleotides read TGCGCCAGCTGGCACAATAAGCGCAATGAGCAGTTCTTC. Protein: CASWHNKRNEQFF.

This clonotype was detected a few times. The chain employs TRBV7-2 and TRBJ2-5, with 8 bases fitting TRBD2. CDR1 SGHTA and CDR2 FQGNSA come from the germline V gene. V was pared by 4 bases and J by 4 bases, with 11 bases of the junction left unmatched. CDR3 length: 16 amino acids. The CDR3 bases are TGTGCCAGCAGCTCCCCTCCGGGGGGGCTACGAGAGACCCAGTACTTC. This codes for CASSSPPGGLRETQYF.

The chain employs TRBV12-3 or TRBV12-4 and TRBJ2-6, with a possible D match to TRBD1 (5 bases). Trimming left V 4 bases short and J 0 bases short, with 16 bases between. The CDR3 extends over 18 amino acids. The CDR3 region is CASSWWGGTISGANVLTF. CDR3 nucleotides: TGTGCCAGCAGTTGGTGGGGCGGAACCATCTCTGGGGCCAACGTCCTGACTTTC.

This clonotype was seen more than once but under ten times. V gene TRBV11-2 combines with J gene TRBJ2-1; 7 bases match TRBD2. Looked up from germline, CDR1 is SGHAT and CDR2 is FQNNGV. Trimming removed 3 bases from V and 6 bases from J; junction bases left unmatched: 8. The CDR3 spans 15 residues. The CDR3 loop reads CASSFRLAPPNEQFF. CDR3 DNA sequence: TGTGCCAGCAGCTTCAGACTAGCCCCGCCCAATGAGCAGTTCTTC.

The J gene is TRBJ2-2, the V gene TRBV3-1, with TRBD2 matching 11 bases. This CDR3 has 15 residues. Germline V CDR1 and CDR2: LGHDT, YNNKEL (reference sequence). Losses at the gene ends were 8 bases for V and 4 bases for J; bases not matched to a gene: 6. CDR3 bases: TGTGCCAGCTCCACTAGCGGGAGTGGCACCGGGGAGCTGTTTTTT. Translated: CASSTSGSGTGELFF.

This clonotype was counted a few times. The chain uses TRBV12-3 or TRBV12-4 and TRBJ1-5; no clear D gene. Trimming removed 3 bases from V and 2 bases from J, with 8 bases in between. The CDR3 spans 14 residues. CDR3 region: CASSLLAGNQPQHF. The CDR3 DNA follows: TGTGCCAGCAGTTTGTTAGCGGGCAATCAGCCCCAGCATTTT.

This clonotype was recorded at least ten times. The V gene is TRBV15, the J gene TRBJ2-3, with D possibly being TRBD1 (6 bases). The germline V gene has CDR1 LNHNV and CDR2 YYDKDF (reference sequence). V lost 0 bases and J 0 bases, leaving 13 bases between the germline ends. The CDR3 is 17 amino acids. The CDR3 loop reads CATSRDLNGQSTDTQYF. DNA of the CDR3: TGTGCCACCAGCAGAGATCTTAACGGACAGAGCACAGATACGCAGTATTTT.

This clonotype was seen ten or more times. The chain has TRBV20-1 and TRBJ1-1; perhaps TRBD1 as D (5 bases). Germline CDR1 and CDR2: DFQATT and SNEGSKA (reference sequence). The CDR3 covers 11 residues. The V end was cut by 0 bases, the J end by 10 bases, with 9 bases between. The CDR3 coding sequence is TGCAGTGCTAGAGACGACGGGGGAGCTTTCTTT. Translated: CSARDDGGAFF.

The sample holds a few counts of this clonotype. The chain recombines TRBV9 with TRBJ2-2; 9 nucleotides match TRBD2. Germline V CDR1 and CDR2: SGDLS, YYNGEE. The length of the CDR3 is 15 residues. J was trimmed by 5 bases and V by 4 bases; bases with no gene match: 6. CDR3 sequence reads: CASSRREGWTGELFF. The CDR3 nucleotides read TGTGCCAGCAGCCGGCGGGAGGGGTGGACCGGGGAGCTGTTTTTT.

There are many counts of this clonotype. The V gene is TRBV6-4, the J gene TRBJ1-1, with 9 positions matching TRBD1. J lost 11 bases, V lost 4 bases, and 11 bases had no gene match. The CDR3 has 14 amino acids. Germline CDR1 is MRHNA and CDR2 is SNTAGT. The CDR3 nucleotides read TGTGCCAGCAGTGCCCTACCGGGACAGGGCGGCGCTTTCTTT. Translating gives CASSALPGQGGAFF.

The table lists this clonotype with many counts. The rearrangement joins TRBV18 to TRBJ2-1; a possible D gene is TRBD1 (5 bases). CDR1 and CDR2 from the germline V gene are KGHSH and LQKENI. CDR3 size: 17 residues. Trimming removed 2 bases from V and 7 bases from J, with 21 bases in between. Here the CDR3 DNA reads TGTGCCAGCTCACCAGTACTGGTTTTGGGCAGGGCGAATGAGCAGTTCTTC. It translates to CASSPVLVLGRANEQFF.

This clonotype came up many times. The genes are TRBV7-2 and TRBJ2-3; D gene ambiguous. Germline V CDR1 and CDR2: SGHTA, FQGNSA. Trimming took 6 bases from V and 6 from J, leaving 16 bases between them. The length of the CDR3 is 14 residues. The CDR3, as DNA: TGTGCCAGCAGTCTTAATAGGGCCCCGGATACGCAGTATTTT. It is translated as CASSLNRAPDTQYF.

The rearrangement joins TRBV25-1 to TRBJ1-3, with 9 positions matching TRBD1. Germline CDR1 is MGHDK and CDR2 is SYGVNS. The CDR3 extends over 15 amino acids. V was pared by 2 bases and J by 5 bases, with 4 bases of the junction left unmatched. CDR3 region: CASSEGTGYRNTIYF. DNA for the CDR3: TGTGCCAGCAGTGAAGGGACAGGGTATCGAAACACCATATATTTT.

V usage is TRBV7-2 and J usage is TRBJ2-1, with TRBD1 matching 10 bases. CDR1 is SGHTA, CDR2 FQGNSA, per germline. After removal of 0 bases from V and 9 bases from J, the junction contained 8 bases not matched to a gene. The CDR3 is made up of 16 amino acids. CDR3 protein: CASSLAVDRGMGEQFF. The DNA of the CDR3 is TGTGCCAGCAGCTTAGCGGTGGACAGGGGGATGGGTGAGCAGTTCTTC.

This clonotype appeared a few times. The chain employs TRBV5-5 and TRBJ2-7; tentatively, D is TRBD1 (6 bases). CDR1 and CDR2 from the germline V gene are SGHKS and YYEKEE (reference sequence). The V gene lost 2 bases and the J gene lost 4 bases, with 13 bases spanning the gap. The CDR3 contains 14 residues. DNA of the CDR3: TGTGCCAGCAGCTTTCCGGGACATTATTACGAGCAGTACTTC. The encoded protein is CASSFPGHYYEQYF.

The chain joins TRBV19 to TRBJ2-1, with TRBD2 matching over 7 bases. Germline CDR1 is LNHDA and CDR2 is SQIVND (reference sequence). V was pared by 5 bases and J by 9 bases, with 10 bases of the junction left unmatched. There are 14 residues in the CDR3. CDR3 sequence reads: CASSDRAGAVEQFF. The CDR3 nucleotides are TGTGCCAGTAGTGACCGGGCGGGAGCTGTTGAGCAGTTCTTC.

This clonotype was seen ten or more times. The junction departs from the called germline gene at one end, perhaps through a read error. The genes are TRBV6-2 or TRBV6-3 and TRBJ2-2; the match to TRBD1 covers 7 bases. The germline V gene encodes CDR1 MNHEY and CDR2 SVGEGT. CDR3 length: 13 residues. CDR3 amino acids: CASRQGNAGELFF. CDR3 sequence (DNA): TGTGCCAGCAGACAGGGGAACGCCGGGGAGCTGTTTTTT.

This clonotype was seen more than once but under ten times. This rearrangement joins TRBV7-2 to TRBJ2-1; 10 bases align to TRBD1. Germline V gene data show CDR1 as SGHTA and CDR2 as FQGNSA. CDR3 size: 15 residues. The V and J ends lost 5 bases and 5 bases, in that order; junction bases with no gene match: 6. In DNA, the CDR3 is TGTGCCAGCAGCGTCCGGGACAGGGGACACAATGAGCAGTTCTTC. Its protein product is CASSVRDRGHNEQFF. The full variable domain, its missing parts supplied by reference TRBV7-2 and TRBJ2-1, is GAGVSQSPSNKVTEKGKDVELRCDPISGHTALYWYRQSLGQGLEFLIYFQGNSAPDKSGLPSDRFSAERTGGSVSTLTIQRTQQEDSAVYLCASSVRDRGHNEQFFGPGTRLTVL.

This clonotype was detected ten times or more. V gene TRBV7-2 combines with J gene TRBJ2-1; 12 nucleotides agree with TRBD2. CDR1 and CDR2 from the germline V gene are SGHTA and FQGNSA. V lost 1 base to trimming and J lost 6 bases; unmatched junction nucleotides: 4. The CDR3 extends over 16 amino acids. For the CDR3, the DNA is TGTGCCAGCAGCTTAGATTCTAGCGGGGGGGGCAATGAGCAGTTCTTC. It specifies CASSLDSSGGGNEQFF. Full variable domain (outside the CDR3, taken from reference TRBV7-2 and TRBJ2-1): GAGVSQSPSNKVTEKGKDVELRCDPISGHTALYWYRQSLGQGLEFLIYFQGNSAPDKSGLPSDRFSAERTGGSVSTLTIQRTQQEDSAVYLCASSLDSSGGGNEQFFGPGTRLTVL.

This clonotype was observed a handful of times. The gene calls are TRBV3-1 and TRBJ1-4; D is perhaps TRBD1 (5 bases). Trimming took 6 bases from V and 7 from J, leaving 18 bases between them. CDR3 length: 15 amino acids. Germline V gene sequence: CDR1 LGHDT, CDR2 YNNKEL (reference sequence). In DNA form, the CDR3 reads TGTGCCAGCAGATCAGCTGGGGGGGTCGGTGAAAAACTGTTTTTT. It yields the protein CASRSAGGVGEKLFF.

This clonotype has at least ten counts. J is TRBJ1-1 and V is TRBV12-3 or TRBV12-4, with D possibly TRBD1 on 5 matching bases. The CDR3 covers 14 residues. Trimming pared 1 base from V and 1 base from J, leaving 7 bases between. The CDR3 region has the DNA TGTGCCAGCAGTTTAGTTGGGGGGAACACTGAAGCTTTCTTT. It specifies CASSLVGGNTEAFF.

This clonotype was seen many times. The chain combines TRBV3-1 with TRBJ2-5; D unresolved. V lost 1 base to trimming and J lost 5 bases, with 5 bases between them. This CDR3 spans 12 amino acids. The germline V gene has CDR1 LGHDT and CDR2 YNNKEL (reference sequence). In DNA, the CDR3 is TGTGCCAGCAGCCAAGTAGGGGAGACCCAGTACTTC. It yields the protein CASSQVGETQYF.

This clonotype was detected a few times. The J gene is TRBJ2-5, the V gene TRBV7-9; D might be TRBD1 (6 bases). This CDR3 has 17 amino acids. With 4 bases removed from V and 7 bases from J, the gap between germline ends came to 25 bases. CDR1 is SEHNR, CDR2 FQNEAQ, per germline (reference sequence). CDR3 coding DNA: TGTGCCAGCAGCTCACCACCACGGACAGATTCAGTAGGGACCCAGTACTTC. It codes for CASSSPPRTDSVGTQYF.

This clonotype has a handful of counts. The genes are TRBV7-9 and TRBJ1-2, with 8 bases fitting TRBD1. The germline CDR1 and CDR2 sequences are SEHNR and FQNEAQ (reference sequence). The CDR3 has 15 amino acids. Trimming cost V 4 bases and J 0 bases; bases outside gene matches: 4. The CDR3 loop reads CASSSAGGANYGYTF. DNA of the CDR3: TGTGCCAGCAGCTCCGCAGGGGGCGCTAACTATGGCTACACCTTC.

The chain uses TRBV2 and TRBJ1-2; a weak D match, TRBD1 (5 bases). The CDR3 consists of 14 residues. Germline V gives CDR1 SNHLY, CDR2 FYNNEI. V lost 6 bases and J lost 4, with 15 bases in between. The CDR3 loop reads CASRGTGGAYGYTF. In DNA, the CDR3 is TGTGCCAGCAGGGGGACGGGAGGTGCCTATGGCTACACCTTC.

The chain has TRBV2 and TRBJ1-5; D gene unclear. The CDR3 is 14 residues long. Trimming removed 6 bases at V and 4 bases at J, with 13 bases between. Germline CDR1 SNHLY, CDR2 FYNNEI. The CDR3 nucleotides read TGTGCCAGCAGGGGCTGGTGGACGAATCAGCCCCAGCATTTT. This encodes CASRGWWTNQPQHF.